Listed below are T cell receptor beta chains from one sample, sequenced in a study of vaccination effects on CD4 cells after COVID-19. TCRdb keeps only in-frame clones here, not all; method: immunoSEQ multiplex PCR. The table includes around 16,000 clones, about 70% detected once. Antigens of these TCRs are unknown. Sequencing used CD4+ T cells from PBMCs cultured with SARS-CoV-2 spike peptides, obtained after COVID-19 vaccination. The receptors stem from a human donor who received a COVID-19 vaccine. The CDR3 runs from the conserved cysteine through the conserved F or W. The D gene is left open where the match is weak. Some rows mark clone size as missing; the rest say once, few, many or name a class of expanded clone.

TGTGCCACCAGTGATGCCACGGGACAGGGGGCTGCGGGGGCCAACGTCCTGACTTTC,CATSDATGQGAAGANVLTF,.,TRBV24-1,TRBJ2-6,TRBD1
TGTGCCACCAGTGATGGCGGTTTCCTAGCCAAAAACATTCAGTACTTC,CATSDGGFLAKNIQYF,.,TRBV24-1,TRBJ2-4,.
TGTGCCTGGAGTCTCGGGGGGGGAGGGACAGATACGCAGTATTTT,CAWSLGGGGTDTQYF,medium-sized,TRBV30,TRBJ2-3,TRBD2
TGTGCCAGCAGTACAGGGGGGTCTGGGGCCAACGTCCTGACTTTC,CASSTGGSGANVLTF,.,TRBV2,TRBJ2-6,TRBD1
TGCGCCAGCAGCTTTGAGGGCGGGACCTACGAGCAGTACTTC,CASSFEGGTYEQYF,.,TRBV5-1,TRBJ2-7,.
TGTGCCAGCAGCTTACGGCTCTATGGCTACACCTTC,CASSLRLYGYTF,.,TRBV7-9,TRBJ1-2,.
TGCAGCGTTGATTTTAGCGGGAGATCAGATACGCAGTATTTT,CSVDFSGRSDTQYF,.,TRBV29-1,TRBJ2-3,TRBD2
TGTGCCAGCAGCCTGTCACTAGAATTCCCCAATGGCTACACCTTC,CASSLSLEFPNGYTF,.,TRBV4-2,TRBJ1-2,.
TGCAGCGTTGAAGACCCTAAGACAGGGACTTACGAGCAGTACTTC,CSVEDPKTGTYEQYF,.,TRBV29-1,TRBJ2-7,.
TGTGCCAGCAGCTCGGGACCTTACGAGCAGTACTTC,CASSSGPYEQYF,few,TRBV5-8,TRBJ2-7,.
TGTGCCAGTAGTGTCAGGGAGCGGACTGAAGCTTTCTTT,CASSVRERTEAFF,.,TRBV19,TRBJ1-1,.
TGTGCCACCCGGACTAGCGGGACAGATACGCAGTATTTT,CATRTSGTDTQYF,.,TRBV19,TRBJ2-3,TRBD2
TGTGCTTGCAAAATACCTAGCACAGATACGCAGTATTTT,CACKIPSTDTQYF,.,TRBV19,TRBJ2-3,.
TGTGCCTACTCGGGACTAGCGGGAGTGGCAGATACGCAGTATTTT,CAYSGLAGVADTQYF,.,TRBV30,TRBJ2-3,TRBD2
TGTGCCAGCAGCCAAGAATTAAGCGACGGGAGGACAGATACGCAGTATTTT,CASSQELSDGRTDTQYF,.,TRBV4-2,TRBJ2-3,TRBD2
TGTGCCAGCAGTGCGCTGTCCTCCTACGAGCAGTACTTC,CASSALSSYEQYF,.,TRBV2,TRBJ2-7,.
TGTGCCAGCTCACCCGTTGGGGGGCTATATGGAAACACCATATATTTT,CASSPVGGLYGNTIYF,many,TRBV18,TRBJ1-3,.
TGTGCCAGCAGCTCCTGGGGTAGCGGGGTCCCAAGCGGTGAGCAGTTCTTC,CASSSWGSGVPSGEQFF,.,TRBV9,TRBJ2-1,TRBD2
TGTGCCAGCAGCTCTAATTACGAGCAGTACTTC,CASSSNYEQYF,.,TRBV28,TRBJ2-7,.
TGTGCCAGCACCCCGTGGGGTGCCCTATTGAACACTGAAGCTTTCTTT,CASTPWGALLNTEAFF,.,TRBV9,TRBJ1-1,.
TGTGCCACCAGTCCCGTTCGGGGGTCAGGAAACACCATATATTTT,CATSPVRGSGNTIYF,.,TRBV15,TRBJ1-3,.
TGTGCCAGCAGCTTAGGGCCCCTTACAGGGGATGAGCAGTTCTTC,CASSLGPLTGDEQFF,.,TRBV7-9,TRBJ2-1,TRBD1
TGTGCCAGCAGCCAGGCCTACTACGACGAGCAGTACTTC,CASSQAYYDEQYF,.,TRBV4-2,TRBJ2-7,.
TGTGCCAGCAGCCCCGCGGGGGGGCGGGGGACCCAGTACTTC,CASSPAGGRGTQYF,medium-sized,TRBV3-1/TRBV3-2,TRBJ2-5,TRBD2
TGTGCCAGCAGTTTTAGGGCTAGCGGGGCTCGATCTGGGGCCAACGTCCTGACTTTC,CASSFRASGARSGANVLTF,.,TRBV27,TRBJ2-6,TRBD2
TGTGCCAGCAGCTTAGGAGGGACAAATCCCAATCAGCCCCAGCATTTT,CASSLGGTNPNQPQHF,.,TRBV7-2,TRBJ1-5,.
TGTGCCAGCAGCTTAGGCTGGGGGAGAAGCACAGATACGCAGTATTTT,CASSLGWGRSTDTQYF,.,TRBV7-6,TRBJ2-3,.
TGTGCCAGCAGCCTAACAGGGGGCTTCGCCAAAAACATTCAGTACTTC,CASSLTGGFAKNIQYF,.,TRBV6-2/TRBV6-3,TRBJ2-4,TRBD1
TGTGCCAGCAGCCTAGATCGGGGCCTCACAGATACGCAGTATTTT,CASSLDRGLTDTQYF,.,TRBV7-9,TRBJ2-3,.
TGTGCCAGCAGCTACAGCTCCTATAATTCACCCCTCCACTTT,CASSYSSYNSPLHF,.,TRBV7-2,TRBJ1-6,.
TGCGCCAGCAGCTTGGGATCGGCTTGGGGGGGTCTTAATGAAAAACTGTTTTTT,CASSLGSAWGGLNEKLFF,.,TRBV5-1,TRBJ1-4,.
TGTGCCAGCTCACCACCGAACACCGGGGAGCTGTTTTTT,CASSPPNTGELFF,.,TRBV18,TRBJ2-2,.
TGTGCCAGCAGCTGGGGGACAATTGACTATGGCTACACCTTC,CASSWGTIDYGYTF,once,TRBV7-9,TRBJ1-2,.
TGTGCCAGCAGCTCGAGCGGGAGGCACACCGGGGAGCTGTTTTTT,CASSSSGRHTGELFF,.,TRBV7-9,TRBJ2-2,TRBD2
TGTGCCAGTAGTATTTTCTCCGGGAACCCTAGCACAGATACGCAGTATTTT,CASSIFSGNPSTDTQYF,.,TRBV19,TRBJ2-3,.
TGTGCCAGCAGCCTGATCCCGGGACTACGCCTCAATGAGCAGTTCTTC,CASSLIPGLRLNEQFF,.,TRBV7-8,TRBJ2-1,TRBD2
TGTGCCAGCAGTGAAAGTCCCCTTGTGAACACTGAAGCTTTCTTT,CASSESPLVNTEAFF,.,TRBV2,TRBJ1-1,.
TGTGCCAGGGGTAGGACAGTCACCGGGGAGCTGTTTTTT,CARGRTVTGELFF,.,TRBV6-5,TRBJ2-2,.
TGTGCCAGCAGCTTAGGGCTAGCGGGGGGGCAAGAGACCCAGTACTTC,CASSLGLAGGQETQYF,once,TRBV7-2,TRBJ2-5,TRBD2
TGTGCCAGCAGCTTATTGGGGCAGCAGAATGAAAAACTGTTTTTT,CASSLLGQQNEKLFF,once,TRBV5-5,TRBJ1-4,.
TGCGCCAGCAGCCTCGCTACAGGGGGCGGAGAAGCTTTCTTT,CASSLATGGGEAFF,.,TRBV5-1,TRBJ1-1,TRBD1
TGTGCCAGCAGTGCTATTCATAAGGGACAGGTCACAGATACGCAGTATTTT,CASSAIHKGQVTDTQYF,.,TRBV6-4,TRBJ2-3,TRBD1
TGCAGCGAGCAGGGGCCACGAAACACTGAAGCTTTCTTT,CSEQGPRNTEAFF,medium-sized,TRBV29-1,TRBJ1-1,.
TGTGCCAGTAGTCTCACAGAGCCCCCGGGAAAACTGTTTTTT,CASSLTEPPGKLFF,medium-sized,TRBV19,TRBJ1-4,.
TGCGCCAGCAGCTCATCTAGCGGAACCTACAATGAGCAGTTCTTC,CASSSSSGTYNEQFF,.,TRBV5-1,TRBJ2-1,TRBD2
TGTGCCAGCAGCTTGTCTGTCTTTAACACTGAAGCTTTCTTT,CASSLSVFNTEAFF,.,TRBV11-2,TRBJ1-1,.
TGTGCCATCAGTGAAGGAAACACCATATATTTT,CAISEGNTIYF,.,TRBV10-3,TRBJ1-3,.
TGTGCCAGCAGTTTAACCGACAGGGGTACTGAAGCTTTCTTT,CASSLTDRGTEAFF,.,TRBV27,TRBJ1-1,TRBD1
TGTGCCAGCAGCCGCAGAGGAGGTGAAGAGACCCAGTACTTC,CASSRRGGEETQYF,.,TRBV3-1/TRBV3-2,TRBJ2-5,.